The TCR beta chain described here comes from a study of blood T cell repertoires in COVID-19. Across the whole study: Italy, Spain and the United States were the sources of the convalescent and acute COVID-19 samples. Sample material is recorded as cDNA or gDNA derived from T cells, B-cell-depleted T cells, or PBMCs.

Methods used by the authors: Amplified reference gene primers provided the basis for estimating nucleated cell counts. Profiling relied on immunoSEQ multiplex PCR, and the TCRdb table lists in-frame clones only, not all of them. V and J calls and clone size follow that table, whereas D and trimming were derived from the DNA. Found here are about 160,000 clones, approximately 84% of them singletons; the top ten hold less than 9%. Looked up from germline, CDR1 is KGHSH and CDR2 is LQKENI. The CDR3 extends over 19 amino acids. V lost 5 bases and J lost 2; bases outside the gene matches: 20. The sequence was obtained from a man aged 35 to 55 who had recovered from COVID-19. Sequencing was performed on peripheral blood. The gene calls are TRBV18 and TRBJ2-5; the match to TRBD2 covers 7 bases. The CDR3 here is CASSSVEGGPVGPQETQYF. CDR3 bases: TGTGCCAGCTCATCTGTGGAGGGAGGGCCGGTTGGCCCTCAAGAGACCCAGTACTTC.